These T cell receptor beta chains were read from a single sample in a study of blood T cell repertoires in COVID-19. The table came from immunoSEQ multiplex PCR; TCRdb's copy has only in-frame clones and leaves some out. The sample contains roughly 700,000 clones, 85% to 90% of which appear only once. Sequencing was done on a sample of peripheral blood. The receptors shown here come from a woman aged 18 to 35 with acute or convalescent COVID-19. CDR3s include the opening cysteine and the closing phenylalanine or tryptophan. The order of the fields is V gene, clone size, J gene, D gene, CDR3 protein, CDR3 DNA. The D gene is left open where the match is weak. Clone sizes are given selectively: once, few, many, or a class where the clone is expanded.

v_call: TRBV7-3
clone_size: few
j_call: TRBJ1-3
d_call: .
cdr3_aa: CASSSGGAGGNTIYF
cdr3_nt: TGTGCCAGCAGCTCTGGCGGGGCGGGCGGAAACACCATATATTTT

v_call: TRBV4-1
clone_size: .
j_call: TRBJ2-1
d_call: TRBD2
cdr3_aa: CASSFGGAYNEQFF
cdr3_nt: TGCGCCAGCAGCTTCGGGGGGGCCTACAATGAGCAGTTCTTC

v_call: TRBV30
clone_size: .
j_call: TRBJ2-4
d_call: TRBD2
cdr3_aa: CAWSEERGWPKNIQYF
cdr3_nt: TGTGCCTGGAGTGAGGAGCGGGGCTGGCCCAAAAACATTCAGTACTTC

v_call: TRBV19
clone_size: .
j_call: TRBJ1-3
d_call: TRBD1
cdr3_aa: CASSIYRGSGNTIYF
cdr3_nt: TGTGCCAGTAGTATCTACAGGGGATCTGGAAACACCATATATTTT

v_call: TRBV24-1
clone_size: .
j_call: TRBJ2-1
d_call: TRBD1
cdr3_aa: CATSDGLWGQGILDEQFF
cdr3_nt: TGTGCCACCAGTGATGGCCTATGGGGACAGGGAATATTGGATGAGCAGTTCTTC

v_call: TRBV11-2
clone_size: .
j_call: TRBJ2-7
d_call: TRBD2
cdr3_aa: CASSLTSGGASYEQYF
cdr3_nt: TGTGCCAGCAGCTTGACTAGCGGGGGAGCTTCCTACGAGCAGTACTTC

v_call: TRBV5-4
clone_size: .
j_call: TRBJ2-7
d_call: .
cdr3_aa: CASSLVGSGEQYF
cdr3_nt: TGTGCCAGCAGCTTGGTCGGATCGGGAGAGCAGTACTTC

v_call: TRBV3-1/TRBV3-2
clone_size: once
j_call: TRBJ1-3
d_call: TRBD1
cdr3_aa: CASSQVLGQGAGNTIYF
cdr3_nt: TGTGCCAGCAGCCAAGTTCTGGGACAGGGGGCAGGAAACACCATATATTTT

v_call: TRBV12-3/TRBV12-4
clone_size: .
j_call: TRBJ1-1
d_call: TRBD1
cdr3_aa: CASSSYRGEGAFF
cdr3_nt: TGTGCCAGCAGCTCGTACAGGGGGGAAGGAGCTTTCTTT

v_call: TRBV5-1
clone_size: .
j_call: TRBJ2-1
d_call: TRBD2
cdr3_aa: CASKPGGSYNEQFF
cdr3_nt: TGCGCCAGCAAACCGGGAGGGAGCTACAATGAGCAGTTCTTC

v_call: TRBV12-5
clone_size: .
j_call: TRBJ2-2
d_call: .
cdr3_aa: CASGLVQTNTGELFF
cdr3_nt: TGTGCTAGTGGTTTGGTACAGACCAACACCGGGGAGCTGTTTTTT

v_call: TRBV29-1
clone_size: .
j_call: TRBJ2-2
d_call: .
cdr3_aa: CSVAEFASGELFF
cdr3_nt: TGCAGCGTTGCCGAGTTTGCGTCCGGGGAGCTGTTTTTT

v_call: TRBV27
clone_size: .
j_call: TRBJ1-2
d_call: .
cdr3_aa: CASSFMRGGYGYTF
cdr3_nt: TGTGCCAGCAGTTTTATGCGGGGGGGGTATGGCTACACCTTC

v_call: TRBV3-1/TRBV3-2
clone_size: .
j_call: TRBJ2-3
d_call: .
cdr3_aa: CASTLQRNTDTQYF
cdr3_nt: TGTGCCAGCACCCTCCAGCGTAACACAGATACGCAGTATTTT

v_call: TRBV5-1
clone_size: .
j_call: TRBJ1-6
d_call: .
cdr3_aa: CASSLAVTNSPLHF
cdr3_nt: TGCGCCAGCAGCTTAGCAGTGACAAATTCACCCCTCCACTTT

v_call: TRBV7-9
clone_size: .
j_call: TRBJ1-3
d_call: .
cdr3_aa: CASSLAGANTIYF
cdr3_nt: TGTGCCAGCAGCTTAGCTGGGGCTAACACCATATATTTT

v_call: TRBV19
clone_size: once
j_call: TRBJ2-1
d_call: TRBD2
cdr3_aa: CASNKLAGGPDEQFF
cdr3_nt: TGTGCCAGTAATAAATTAGCGGGGGGGCCGGATGAGCAGTTCTTC

v_call: TRBV4-2
clone_size: few
j_call: TRBJ1-4
d_call: TRBD1
cdr3_aa: CASSQDRGPVEKLFF
cdr3_nt: TGTGCCAGCAGCCAAGACAGGGGGCCGGTCGAAAAACTGTTTTTT

v_call: TRBV5-8
clone_size: .
j_call: TRBJ1-1
d_call: .
cdr3_aa: CASSLIRGRNTEAFF
cdr3_nt: TGTGCCAGCAGCTTAATCCGGGGTCGGAACACTGAAGCTTTCTTT

v_call: TRBV7-9
clone_size: .
j_call: TRBJ1-2
d_call: .
cdr3_aa: CASSQGHGNFYGYTF
cdr3_nt: TGTGCCAGCAGCCAGGGACATGGAAATTTCTATGGCTACACCTTC

v_call: TRBV4-3
clone_size: .
j_call: TRBJ1-4
d_call: .
cdr3_aa: CASSQDLSEKLFF
cdr3_nt: TGCGCCAGCAGCCAAGATTTGAGTGAAAAACTGTTTTTT

v_call: TRBV7-9
clone_size: .
j_call: TRBJ2-1
d_call: TRBD1
cdr3_aa: CASSGRDRGLNEQFF
cdr3_nt: TGTGCCAGCAGCGGCCGGGACAGGGGGCTCAATGAGCAGTTCTTC

v_call: TRBV7-6
clone_size: .
j_call: TRBJ1-5
d_call: .
cdr3_aa: CASSLGRNQPQHF
cdr3_nt: TGTGCCAGCAGCTTAGGGAGGAATCAGCCCCAGCATTTT

v_call: TRBV2
clone_size: .
j_call: TRBJ1-1
d_call: TRBD1
cdr3_aa: CASSDLKTGGTEAFF
cdr3_nt: TGTGCCAGCAGTGATTTGAAGACAGGGGGCACTGAAGCTTTCTTT

v_call: TRBV4-1
clone_size: .
j_call: TRBJ2-1
d_call: .
cdr3_aa: CASSLIGHDNEQFF
cdr3_nt: TGCGCCAGCAGCCTTATCGGACACGACAATGAGCAGTTCTTC

v_call: TRBV12-3/TRBV12-4
clone_size: .
j_call: TRBJ2-7
d_call: TRBD2
cdr3_aa: CASSRGGLGEQYF
cdr3_nt: TGTGCCAGCAGTCGGGGGGGATTGGGGGAGCAGTACTTC

v_call: TRBV2
clone_size: once
j_call: TRBJ1-1
d_call: TRBD1
cdr3_aa: CASSNRDSAMTFF
cdr3_nt: TGTGCCAGCAGCAACCGGGACAGTGCTATGACTTTCTTT

v_call: TRBV6-1
clone_size: .
j_call: TRBJ1-2
d_call: .
cdr3_aa: CASSEANFYGYTF
cdr3_nt: TGTGCCAGCAGTGAAGCTAACTTCTATGGCTACACCTTC

v_call: TRBV29-1
clone_size: .
j_call: TRBJ2-5
d_call: .
cdr3_aa: CSVDQRNQETQYF
cdr3_nt: TGCAGCGTTGATCAGCGGAACCAAGAGACCCAGTACTTC

v_call: TRBV7-2
clone_size: .
j_call: TRBJ1-4
d_call: .
cdr3_aa: CASSPQGRSNEKLFF
cdr3_nt: TGTGCCAGCAGCCCACAGGGCAGGTCAAATGAAAAACTGTTTTTT

v_call: TRBV11-2
clone_size: .
j_call: TRBJ1-1
d_call: TRBD1
cdr3_aa: CASSKDRENTEAFF
cdr3_nt: TGTGCCAGCAGCAAGGACAGGGAGAACACTGAAGCTTTCTTT

v_call: TRBV5-1
clone_size: .
j_call: TRBJ1-6
d_call: TRBD1
cdr3_aa: CASSLGDREPLHF
cdr3_nt: TGCGCCAGCAGCTTGGGCGACAGGGAACCCCTCCACTTT

v_call: TRBV9
clone_size: .
j_call: TRBJ1-2
d_call: .
cdr3_aa: CASSVADGAGIGYTF
cdr3_nt: TGTGCCAGCAGCGTCGCCGACGGAGCGGGGATAGGCTACACCTTC

v_call: TRBV19
clone_size: .
j_call: TRBJ1-2
d_call: TRBD1
cdr3_aa: CASKNREGAAYGYTF
cdr3_nt: TGTGCCAGTAAAAATCGAGAGGGGGCGGCCTATGGCTACACCTTC

v_call: TRBV7-3
clone_size: .
j_call: TRBJ2-3
d_call: .
cdr3_aa: CASSLIQGGTDTQYF
cdr3_nt: TGTGCCAGCAGCTTAATACAGGGTGGCACAGATACGCAGTATTTT

v_call: TRBV10-3
clone_size: .
j_call: TRBJ1-2
d_call: .
cdr3_aa: CAIRPGAANYGYTF
cdr3_nt: TGTGCCATCAGGCCAGGGGCCGCTAACTATGGCTACACCTTC

v_call: TRBV29-1
clone_size: .
j_call: TRBJ1-2
d_call: .
cdr3_aa: CSVLAVSGYGYTF
cdr3_nt: TGCAGCGTGTTGGCCGTTTCAGGCTATGGCTACACCTTC

v_call: TRBV19
clone_size: .
j_call: TRBJ1-1
d_call: TRBD1
cdr3_aa: CASSMRGRSTFF
cdr3_nt: TGTGCCAGTAGTATGAGGGGGCGGTCAACTTTCTTT

v_call: TRBV5-1
clone_size: .
j_call: TRBJ1-1
d_call: TRBD1
cdr3_aa: CASRWDRVKGTEAFF
cdr3_nt: TGCGCCAGCAGATGGGACAGGGTCAAGGGTACTGAAGCTTTCTTT

v_call: TRBV6-6
clone_size: .
j_call: TRBJ1-4
d_call: TRBD1
cdr3_aa: CASSYSGQAGSEKLFF
cdr3_nt: TGTGCCAGCAGTTACTCCGGACAGGCGGGAAGTGAAAAACTGTTTTTT

v_call: TRBV5-6
clone_size: .
j_call: TRBJ1-2
d_call: .
cdr3_aa: CASSLGRRINYGYTF
cdr3_nt: TGTGCCAGCAGCTTGGGACGGAGAATTAACTATGGCTACACCTTC

v_call: TRBV29-1
clone_size: .
j_call: TRBJ1-4
d_call: .
cdr3_aa: CSVWSGTPEKLFF
cdr3_nt: TGCAGCGTTTGGTCAGGGACTCCTGAAAAACTGTTTTTT

v_call: TRBV18
clone_size: once
j_call: TRBJ1-5
d_call: .
cdr3_aa: CAPWWREAGQDQPQHF
cdr3_nt: TGTGCCCCATGGTGGAGGGAGGCTGGCCAAGACCAGCCCCAGCATTTT

v_call: TRBV7-6
clone_size: .
j_call: TRBJ2-1
d_call: TRBD1
cdr3_aa: CASSSTGTVNEQFF
cdr3_nt: TGTGCCAGCAGCTCCACCGGGACAGTCAATGAGCAGTTCTTC

v_call: TRBV19
clone_size: .
j_call: TRBJ1-1
d_call: .
cdr3_aa: CASSIIGRGANTEAFF
cdr3_nt: TGTGCCAGTAGTATAATTGGTCGGGGGGCGAACACTGAAGCTTTCTTT

v_call: TRBV24-1
clone_size: .
j_call: TRBJ2-2
d_call: TRBD2
cdr3_aa: CATSDLASGHTGELFF
cdr3_nt: TGTGCCACCAGTGATTTAGCTAGCGGACACACCGGGGAGCTGTTTTTT

v_call: TRBV6-1
clone_size: .
j_call: TRBJ2-1
d_call: TRBD2
cdr3_aa: CASSPSGGGYNEQFF
cdr3_nt: TGTGCCAGCAGTCCTAGCGGGGGGGGCTACAATGAGCAGTTCTTC

v_call: TRBV5-1
clone_size: .
j_call: TRBJ2-7
d_call: .
cdr3_aa: CASSLVGGYEQYF
cdr3_nt: TGCGCCAGCAGCTTGGTAGGGGGTTACGAGCAGTACTTC

v_call: TRBV7-9
clone_size: .
j_call: TRBJ2-2
d_call: TRBD2
cdr3_aa: CASSAGTSDTGELFF
cdr3_nt: TGTGCCAGCAGCGCCGGGACTAGCGACACCGGGGAGCTGTTTTTT

v_call: TRBV5-6
clone_size: .
j_call: TRBJ1-5
d_call: TRBD1
cdr3_aa: CASSYGTVDNQPQHF
cdr3_nt: TGTGCCAGCAGCTACGGGACAGTAGATAATCAGCCCCAGCATTTT

v_call: TRBV5-8
clone_size: once
j_call: TRBJ2-3
d_call: .
cdr3_aa: CASSLLQGVDTQYF
cdr3_nt: TGTGCCAGCAGCTTGTTGCAGGGCGTAGATACGCAGTATTTT

v_call: TRBV6-5
clone_size: .
j_call: TRBJ1-2
d_call: .
cdr3_aa: CASSHGGPYVGYTF
cdr3_nt: TGTGCCAGCAGCCACGGGGGGCCCTATGTGGGCTACACCTTC

v_call: TRBV5-1
clone_size: .
j_call: TRBJ2-5
d_call: TRBD2
cdr3_aa: CASSLDASGGAETQYF
cdr3_nt: TGCGCCAGCAGCTTGGATGCCAGCGGGGGGGCCGAGACCCAGTACTTC

v_call: TRBV5-6
clone_size: .
j_call: TRBJ2-7
d_call: .
cdr3_aa: CASSLLTGRNEQYF
cdr3_nt: TGTGCCAGCAGCTTGCTGACAGGTAGGAACGAGCAGTACTTC

v_call: TRBV19
clone_size: .
j_call: TRBJ1-2
d_call: .
cdr3_aa: CASSSLLSNYGYTF
cdr3_nt: TGTGCCAGTTCTTCCCTGTTATCTAACTATGGCTACACCTTC

v_call: TRBV6-5
clone_size: .
j_call: TRBJ1-3
d_call: .
cdr3_aa: CASSYSARTGNTIYF
cdr3_nt: TGTGCCAGCAGTTACTCGGCCAGGACTGGAAACACCATATATTTT